This is a list of T cell receptor beta chains from one sample in a study of graft-versus-host responses after intestinal transplantation. Their antigens are not known. Profiling relied on immunoSEQ multiplex PCR, and the TCRdb table lists in-frame clones only, not all of them. The table records 85,000 to 100,000 clones, roughly 92% of them present only once. The sample consisted of unstimulated CD8+ T cells sorted from spleen or lymph node cells, taken before transplant. These receptors were obtained from a human donor who was the organ donor for an intestinal transplant. Both conserved end residues are part of each CDR3. A clone size is listed for some rows: how often the clone was seen (once, few, many), or a class if it is expanded.

v_gene | abundance | CDR3aa
TRBV27 | NA | CASKSGGVLVGELFF
TRBV19 | NA | CASSIGNTEAFF
TRBV11-3 | NA | CASSLLRDRGPGANVLTF
TRBV11-3 | NA | CASSRPKRGGSDTQYF
TRBV7-9 | NA | CASSLPSSYEQYF
TRBV2 | NA | CASIPRDTSYNEQFF
TRBV9 | NA | CASSVGGGAYYNEQFF
TRBV13 | NA | CASSLGSIAGGSYEQYF
TRBV11-3 | NA | CASSFYETGTSGGATQYF
TRBV13 | few | CASSSLAKNIQYF
TRBV10-3 | NA | CASSEAASGTLTYEQYF
TRBV9 | NA | CASSPRQSTNSGANVLTF
TRBV5-1 | once | CASSRPGEVYNEQFF
TRBV6-1 | NA | CASSLGQGPGYTF
TRBV7-9 | NA | CASSSVTNEKLFF
TRBV2 | NA | CASSVQQTSKTGDTQYF